The entry below gives a single T cell receptor beta chain sequence along with its context. This sample was included in a study of CD8 T cells in Susac syndrome. TCR beta from blood CD8+ and CD4+ T cells was sequenced. The multiple sclerosis controls consisted of treatment-naive patients with relapsing-remitting disease, either stable or active. The CD8+ and CD4+ T cells were negatively isolated, with the TEMRA cells enriched by FACS. With random hexamers, about 0.45 to 1 ug RNA was reverse transcribed. The TCR beta CDR3 was amplified by immunoSEQ multiplex PCR across 54 Vbeta, 13 Jbeta. TCRdb analysed the immunoSEQ multiplex PCR reads with MiXCR anew, one entry per CDR3 protein. The table lists around 130,000 distinct CDR3 sequences, 91% of them singletons. The receptor's source is a human donor with multiple sclerosis. The sequenced sample consisted of CD8+ T cells from PBMCs.

The CDR3 nucleotides read TGTGCTAGTGGTTTCCCCGGAAGCGGGATTTACAATGAGCAGTTCTTC. Its protein product is CASGFPGSGIYNEQFF. The chain combines TRBV12-5 with TRBJ2-1, with 7 bases aligning to TRBD2. The CDR3 runs to 16 residues. The V gene's germline CDR1 is LGHNT and CDR2 FRNRAP. The V segment lost 3 bases and the J segment 4 bases; nucleotides outside the gene matches: 9. Variable domain in full (rest from reference TRBV12-5 and TRBJ2-1): DARVTQTPRHKVTEMGQEVTMRCQPILGHNTVFWYRQTMMQGLELLAYFRNRAPLDDSGMPKDRFSAEMPDATLATLKIQPSEPRDSAVYFCASGFPGSGIYNEQFFGPGTRLTVL.